These 15 T cell receptor beta chains were sequenced from one sample in a study of blood T cell repertoires in COVID-19 (TCRdb year 2020). Libraries were built with the immunoSEQ multiplex PCR assay. TCRdb took over this immuneACCESS table, retaining in-frame rearrangements with V and J assigned. Such tables are incomplete; in checked studies, under half of the missing clones stem from an unresolved V gene, and the remainder is unexplained. Across this sample there are fewer than 350,000 clones, with around 89% seen only once. The ten largest clones take up about 4.6% of the sample. The sample consisted of peripheral blood. The receptors derive from a man in his forties with acute or convalescent COVID-19.

This clone was seen a single time. CDR3 in amino acids: CASSLRRQDNSPLHF. Written as DNA, the CDR3 is TGTGCCAGCAGCTTAAGGCGACAGGATAATTCACCCCTCCACTTT. V usage is TRBV11-2 and J usage is TRBJ1-6; a weak D match, TRBD1 (6 bases). V was clipped by 2 bases and J by 5 bases, with 10 bases between them. Germline CDR1 SGHAT, CDR2 FQNNGV. The CDR3 covers 15 residues.

The V gene is TRBV7-2, the J gene TRBJ2-1; 14 positions match TRBD2. CDR3 size: 15 residues. Germline-derived CDR1 and CDR2 are SGHTA and FQGNSA. V trimming: 3 bases; J trimming: 10 bases; junction bases outside the gene matches: 5. The CDR3 region is CASSLSGLAGGEQFF. Written as DNA, the CDR3 is TGTGCCAGCAGCTTGAGCGGACTAGCGGGGGGAGAGCAGTTCTTC.

This clone was seen just once. This rearrangement joins TRBV7-2 to TRBJ2-6, with a possible D match to TRBD1 (5 bases). CDR1 is SGHTA and CDR2 is FQGNSA in the germline V gene. Trimming pared 1 base from V and 0 bases from J, leaving 16 bases between. The CDR3 sequence is 19 residues long. The CDR3, as DNA: TGTGCCAGCAGCTTAGGTCTGACAGCAATTCTCTCTGGGGCCAACGTCCTGACTTTC. Translation gives CASSLGLTAILSGANVLTF.

The chain employs TRBV5-1 and TRBJ1-1; perhaps TRBD1 as D (6 bases). The CDR3 has 14 amino acids. The germline V and J ends were trimmed by 0 bases and 6 bases, with 12 bases remaining between them. CDR1 SGHRS and CDR2 YFSETQ come from the germline V gene. The CDR3 loop is CASSLGGTGSEAFF. For the CDR3, the DNA is TGCGCCAGCAGCTTGGGCGGTACAGGGTCTGAAGCTTTCTTT.

V usage is TRBV2 and J usage is TRBJ1-6; D is uncertain. The CDR3 loop spans 14 amino acids. The germline V and J ends were trimmed by 2 bases and 10 bases, with 12 bases remaining between them. Germline CDR1 and CDR2: SNHLY and FYNNEI. The CDR3 DNA reads TGTGCCAGCAGTGAAATGCAAGCTCCGTCACCCCTCCACTTT. Translating gives CASSEMQAPSPLHF.

The chain uses TRBV10-2 and TRBJ1-1; D unresolved. CDR3 size: 13 residues. Germline CDR1 WSHSY, CDR2 SAAADI. Here the CDR3 DNA reads TGCGCGAGCGCGGCGGGTATCGGCCCTGAAGCTTTCTTT. It yields the protein CASAAGIGPEAFF.

This chain links TRBV11-3 with TRBJ2-2; unclear D gene. V was shortened by 2 bases and J by 3 bases, with 4 bases between the two germline ends. This CDR3 spans 13 amino acids. The germline gives CDR1 SGHNT, CDR2 YENEEA. This CDR3 is CASSLFDTGELFF. Here the CDR3 DNA reads TGTGCCAGCAGCTTATTCGACACCGGGGAGCTGTTTTTT.

The chain couples TRBV9 to TRBJ1-4; D may be TRBD1 (6 bases). Germline values: CDR1 SGDLS, CDR2 YYNGEE. V was shortened by 4 bases and J by 9 bases, with 13 bases between the two germline ends. The CDR3 contains 13 residues. CDR3 bases: TGTGCCAGCAGCAGCCTGGGACAAAAAAAACTGTTTTTT. It yields the protein CASSSLGQKKLFF.

This chain joins TRBV3-1 (or the pseudogene TRBV3-2) and TRBJ1-2; no definite D call. Deletions cut 3 bases from V and 8 bases from J, with 13 bases between. The CDR3 contains 13 residues. In germline, CDR1 is LGHDT, CDR2 YNNKEL (reference sequence). CDR3 amino acids: CASSHQDGEGYTF. The CDR3 DNA reads as TGTGCCAGCAGCCACCAGGACGGGGAGGGCTACACCTTC.

This clone was found once. This chain uses TRBV5-1 with TRBJ2-7; 8 nucleotides line up with TRBD2. J gave up 0 bases and V 2 bases, and 13 bases lay outside the gene matches. Looked up from germline, CDR1 is SGHRS and CDR2 is YFSETQ. The CDR3 is made up of 18 amino acids. CDR3 residues: CASSLDPPRRGVSYEQYF. DNA for the CDR3: TGCGCCAGCAGCTTAGACCCCCCACGGCGGGGGGTCTCCTACGAGCAGTACTTC.

This chain uses TRBV7-9 with TRBJ2-1, with 7 bases lining up with TRBD1. V trimming: 6 bases; J trimming: 4 bases; junction bases outside the gene matches: 12. The CDR3 sequence is 16 residues long. Germline V gene lookup returns CDR1 SEHNR and CDR2 FQNEAQ (reference sequence). The CDR3 sequence: CASSHTGTAVYNEQFF. CDR3 nucleotides: TGTGCCAGCAGTCACACCGGGACAGCGGTTTACAATGAGCAGTTCTTC.

The rearrangement uses TRBV11-2 and TRBJ2-2; 10 nucleotides align to TRBD1. The germline CDR1 and CDR2 sequences are SGHAT and FQNNGV. V dropped 8 bases and J dropped 6; count of bases not matched to a gene: 15. CDR3 length: 17 amino acids. The CDR3 DNA is TGTGCCAGCGGTATCCGACAGGGGGCAAGTAGAGCCGGGGAGCTGTTTTTT. Protein: CASGIRQGASRAGELFF. Combining the CDR3 with reference TRBV11-2 and TRBJ2-2 gives the whole variable domain EAGVAQSPRYKIIEKRQSVAFWCNPISGHATLYWYQQILGQGPKLLIQFQNNGVVDDSQLPKDRFSAERLKGVDSTLKIQPAKLEDSAVYLCASGIRQGASRAGELFFGEGSRLTVL.

The chain joins TRBV6-6 to TRBJ1-5; 12 positions match TRBD1. This CDR3 has 18 amino acids. Germline V lookup: CDR1 MNHNY, CDR2 SVGAGI (reference sequence). J gave up 4 bases and V 8 bases, and 15 bases lay outside the gene matches. CDR3 coding DNA: TGTGCCAGCGGTCCCTATGGGGACAGGGGGCTTTATAATCAGCCCCAGCATTTT. Translating it yields CASGPYGDRGLYNQPQHF.

J is TRBJ1-1 and V is TRBV10-3, with no clear D. The CDR3 consists of 13 residues. Germline lookup yields CDR1 ENHRY and CDR2 SYGVKD. Trimming removed 5 bases at V and 3 bases at J, with 10 bases between. The CDR3: CAISRSGDTEAFF. Written as DNA, the CDR3 is TGTGCCATCAGTCGATCCGGGGACACTGAAGCTTTCTTT.

The V call is TRBV3-1 (or the pseudogene TRBV3-2), the J call TRBJ2-1, with D hard to call. The germline gives CDR1 LGHDT, CDR2 YNNKEL (reference sequence). This CDR3 has 16 residues. V was trimmed by 3 bases and J by 4 bases, leaving 16 bases between them. The CDR3 DNA is TGTGCCAGCAGCCACCCCCCCGTTGGCGGTTACAATGAGCAGTTCTTC. It specifies CASSHPPVGGYNEQFF.